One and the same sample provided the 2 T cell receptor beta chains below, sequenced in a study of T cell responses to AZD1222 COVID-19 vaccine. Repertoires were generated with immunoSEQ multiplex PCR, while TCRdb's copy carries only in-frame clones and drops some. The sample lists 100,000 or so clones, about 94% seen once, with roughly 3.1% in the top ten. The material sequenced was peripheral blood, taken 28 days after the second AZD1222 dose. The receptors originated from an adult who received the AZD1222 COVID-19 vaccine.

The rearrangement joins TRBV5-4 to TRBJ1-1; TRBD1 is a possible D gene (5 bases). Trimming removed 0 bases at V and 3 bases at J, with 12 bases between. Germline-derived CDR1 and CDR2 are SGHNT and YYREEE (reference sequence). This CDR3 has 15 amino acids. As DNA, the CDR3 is TGTGCCAGCAGCTTGGCCGGGGGGGTTGACACTGAAGCTTTCTTT. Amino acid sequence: CASSLAGGVDTEAFF. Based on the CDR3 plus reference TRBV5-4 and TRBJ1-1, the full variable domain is ETGVTQSPTHLIKTRGQQVTLRCSSQSGHNTVSWYQQALGQGPQFIFQYYREEENGRGNFPPRFSGLQFPNYSSELNVNALELDDSALYLCASSLAGGVDTEAFFGQGTRLTVV.

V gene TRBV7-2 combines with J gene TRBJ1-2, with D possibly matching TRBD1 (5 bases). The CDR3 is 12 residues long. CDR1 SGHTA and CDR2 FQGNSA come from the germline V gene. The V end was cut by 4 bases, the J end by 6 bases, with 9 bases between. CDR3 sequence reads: CASSSTGDGYTF. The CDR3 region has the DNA TGTGCCAGCAGCTCCACAGGAGATGGCTACACCTTC.